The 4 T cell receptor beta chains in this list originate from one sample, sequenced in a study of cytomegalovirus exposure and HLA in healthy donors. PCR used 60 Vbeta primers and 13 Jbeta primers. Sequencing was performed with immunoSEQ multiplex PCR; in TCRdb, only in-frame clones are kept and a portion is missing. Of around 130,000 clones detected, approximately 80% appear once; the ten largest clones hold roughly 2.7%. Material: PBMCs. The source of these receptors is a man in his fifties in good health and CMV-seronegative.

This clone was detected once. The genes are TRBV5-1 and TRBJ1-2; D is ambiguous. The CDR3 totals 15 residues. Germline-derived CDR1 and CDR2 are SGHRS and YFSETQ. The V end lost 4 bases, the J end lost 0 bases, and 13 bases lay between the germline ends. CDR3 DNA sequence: TGCGCCAGCAGCCTCCCGGGAGGGTCTAACTATGGCTACACCTTC. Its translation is CASSLPGGSNYGYTF.

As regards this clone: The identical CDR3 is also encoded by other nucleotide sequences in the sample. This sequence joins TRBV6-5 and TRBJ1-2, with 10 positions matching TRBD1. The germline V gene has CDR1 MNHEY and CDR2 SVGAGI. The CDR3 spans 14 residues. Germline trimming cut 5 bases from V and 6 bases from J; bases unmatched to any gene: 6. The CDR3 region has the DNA TGTGCCAGCAGTAGACAGGGGGCGAGGGATGGCTACACCTTC. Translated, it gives CASSRQGARDGYTF.

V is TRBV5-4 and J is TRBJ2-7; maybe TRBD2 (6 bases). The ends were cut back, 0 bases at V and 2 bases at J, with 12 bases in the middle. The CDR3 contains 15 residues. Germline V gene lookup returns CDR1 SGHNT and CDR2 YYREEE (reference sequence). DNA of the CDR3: TGTGCCAGCAGCTTGGAGGGTAGCGGACCCTACGAGCAGTACTTC. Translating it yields CASSLEGSGPYEQYF.

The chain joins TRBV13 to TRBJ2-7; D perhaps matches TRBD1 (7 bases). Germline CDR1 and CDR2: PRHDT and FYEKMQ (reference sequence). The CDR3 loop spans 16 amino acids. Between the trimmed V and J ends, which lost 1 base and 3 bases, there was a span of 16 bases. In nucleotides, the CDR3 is TGTGCCAGCAGCTTAGCTAACGGGCAGGGGGGCTACGAGCAGTACTTC. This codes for CASSLANGQGGYEQYF.